The 27 T cell receptor beta chains below come from one sample, sequenced in a study of blood T cell repertoires in COVID-19. Some clones are missing from TCRdb's copy, which holds only in-frame ones; the method was immunoSEQ multiplex PCR. The table includes a few hundred thousand clones, roughly 90% detected once. The specimen sequenced was PBMCs or T cells enriched from blood (not recorded which). All receptors come from a woman between 18 and 30 years old with acute COVID-19.

This chain uses TRBV19 with TRBJ1-1; 7 bases match TRBD1. The length of the CDR3 is 14 residues. J gave up 5 bases and V 3 bases, and 6 bases lay outside the gene matches. Germline-derived CDR1 and CDR2 are LNHDA and SQIVND (reference sequence). The CDR3 DNA reads as TGTGCCAGTAGTATGTGGCAGGGGGATACTGAAGCTTTCTTT. Translated: CASSMWQGDTEAFF.

Only a few counts were recorded for this clone. V gene TRBV19 combines with J gene TRBJ2-3, with TRBD2 matching 7 bases. The germline CDR1 and CDR2 sequences are LNHDA and SQIVND (reference sequence). CDR3 length: 16 residues. V shed 8 bases and J 1 base; nucleotides not matched to a gene: 12. CDR3 in DNA: TGTGCCAGTTACCGTGGCGGGAGCACTGGCACAGATACGCAGTATTTT. Translating gives CASYRGGSTGTDTQYF.

The chain has TRBV10-3 and TRBJ2-2, with D tentatively TRBD2 (6 bases). The V end lost 10 bases, the J end lost 4 bases, and 28 bases lay between the germline ends. There are 18 residues in the CDR3. Germline assignment: CDR1 ENHRY and CDR2 SYGVKD. The CDR3 DNA is TGTGCCACGACCTTTCGCCGCCGGGACTTAGAGGCCACCGGGGAGCTGTTTTTT. As protein: CATTFRRRDLEATGELFF.

Remarks on this clone: In the same sample, other DNA sequences code for this CDR3. The genes are TRBV5-1 and TRBJ1-1, with TRBD1 identical over 10 bases. V lost 0 bases to trimming and J lost 4 bases; unmatched junction nucleotides: 0. Germline V gene data show CDR1 as SGHRS and CDR2 as YFSETQ. The CDR3 covers 14 residues. The CDR3, as DNA: TGCGCCAGCAGCTTGGGGACAGGGGGCACTGAAGCTTTCTTT. Amino acid sequence: CASSLGTGGTEAFF.

The chain has TRBV28 and TRBJ1-5, with TRBD1 matching over 9 bases. This CDR3 comprises 16 residues. Germline V gene sequence: CDR1 MDHEN, CDR2 SYDVKM. V lost 6 bases to trimming and J lost 4 bases; unmatched junction nucleotides: 10. CDR3 region: CASSLQQGARNQPQHF. DNA for the CDR3: TGTGCCAGCAGCCTACAACAGGGGGCGCGAAATCAGCCCCAGCATTTT. Using reference TRBV28 and TRBJ1-5 for the parts outside the CDR3, the full variable domain is DVKVTQSSRYLVKRTGEKVFLECVQDMDHENMFWYRQDPGLGLRLIYFSYDVKMKEKGDIPEGYSVSREKKERFSLILESASTNQTSMYLCASSLQQGARNQPQHFGDGTRLSIL.

The table lists this clone with a count of one. This chain uses TRBV19 with TRBJ2-7; TRBD2 matches 11 bases. Germline CDR1 LNHDA, CDR2 SQIVND (reference sequence). The CDR3 contains 13 residues. V was clipped by 5 bases and J by 7 bases; unmatched bases: 4. The CDR3 here is CASSSLAGEEQYF. CDR3 bases: TGTGCCAGTAGTTCACTAGCGGGAGAAGAGCAGTACTTC.

The chain recombines TRBV18 with TRBJ2-3; 9 nucleotides align to TRBD2. The trim removed 4 bases at V and 6 bases at J, leaving 11 bases unmatched. There are 16 residues in the CDR3. The V gene's germline CDR1 is KGHSH and CDR2 LQKENI. The CDR3 DNA reads TGTGCCAGCTCACAACAGCGGGAGGCCCTTCCCGATACGCAGTATTTT. Its translation: CASSQQREALPDTQYF.

The chain uses TRBV27 and TRBJ2-1, with 8 nucleotides matching TRBD1. Losses at the gene ends were 5 bases for V and 2 bases for J; bases not matched to a gene: 5. Germline CDR1 is MNHEY and CDR2 is SMNVEV (reference sequence). There are 15 residues in the CDR3. CDR3: CASSPTTGAYNEQFF. The DNA for the CDR3 is TGTGCCAGCAGTCCGACGACAGGGGCCTACAATGAGCAGTTCTTC.

V and J are TRBV7-6 and TRBJ1-5, with 9 nucleotides matching TRBD1. The CDR3 has 15 amino acids. V was pared by 3 bases and J by 4 bases, with 4 bases of the junction left unmatched. Germline V CDR1 and CDR2: SGHVS, FNYEAQ. CDR3: CASSLTGQGNQPQHF. For the CDR3, the DNA is TGTGCCAGCAGCTTGACGGGACAGGGTAATCAGCCCCAGCATTTT. The entire variable domain, with the rest obtained from reference TRBV7-6 and TRBJ1-5, is as follows: GAGVSQSPRYKVTKRGQDVALRCDPISGHVSLYWYRQALGQGPEFLTYFNYEAQQDKSGLPNDRFSAERPEGSISTLTIQRTEQRDSAMYRCASSLTGQGNQPQHFGDGTRLSIL.

V gene TRBV5-4 combines with J gene TRBJ1-2; the D is unclear. Per the germline V gene, CDR1 is SGHNT and CDR2 is YYREEE (reference sequence). The CDR3 runs 14 residues. V was clipped by 4 bases and J by 2 bases, with 12 bases between them. The CDR3 reads CASSDQDGNYGYTF. In nucleotides, the CDR3 is TGTGCCAGCAGCGATCAGGATGGAAACTATGGCTACACCTTC.

This CDR3 is CASSLPSLDRKTFF. The CDR3 nucleotides are TGTGCCAGCAGTCTACCCTCCTTGGACAGAAAAACTTTCTTT. This chain links TRBV28 with TRBJ1-1, with a tentative D call TRBD1 (6 bases). The V gene's germline CDR1 is MDHEN and CDR2 SYDVKM. The CDR3 is 14 residues long. V shed 5 bases and J shed 12 bases, with 22 bases lying between them. Based on the CDR3 plus reference TRBV28 and TRBJ1-1, the full variable domain is DVKVTQSSRYLVKRTGEKVFLECVQDMDHENMFWYRQDPGLGLRLIYFSYDVKMKEKGDIPEGYSVSREKKERFSLILESASTNQTSMYLCASSLPSLDRKTFFGQGTRLTVV.

The chain couples TRBV28 to TRBJ1-2, with a tentative D call TRBD1 (5 bases). The germline V and J ends were trimmed by 7 bases and 5 bases, with 20 bases remaining between them. This CDR3 has 15 amino acids. The germline gives CDR1 MDHEN, CDR2 SYDVKM. The CDR3 reads CASTRQGGGRYGYTF. In DNA, the CDR3 is TGTGCCAGCACTCGCCAGGGTGGGGGGAGGTATGGCTACACCTTC.

This clone was found many times. V is TRBV11-3 and J is TRBJ2-3; 7 bases agree with TRBD2. CDR3 length equals 16 residues. Trimming took 5 bases from V and 5 from J; bases not matched to a gene: 13. Germline V gene lookup returns CDR1 SGHNT and CDR2 YENEEA. DNA for the CDR3: TGTGCCAGCAGCCCCTTCAGCGGGACGGTTGAAGATACGCAGTATTTT. Its translation: CASSPFSGTVEDTQYF.

The chain combines TRBV7-9 with TRBJ1-1, with D hard to call. The CDR3 is 14 amino acids. Trimming shortened V by 2 bases and J by 5 bases, and 12 bases separated the two germline ends. CDR1 is SEHNR, CDR2 FQNEAQ, per germline (reference sequence). This CDR3 is CASSLPGVHTEAFF. The CDR3 nucleotides are TGTGCCAGCAGCTTACCCGGGGTACATACTGAAGCTTTCTTT.

This clone was counted a few times. The chain uses TRBV7-2 and TRBJ1-4; TRBD1 is a possible D gene (5 bases). Germline V CDR1 and CDR2: SGHTA, FQGNSA. V lost 5 bases and J 11 bases, leaving 15 bases between the germline ends. The CDR3 extends over 13 amino acids. This CDR3 reads CASSEFGGSKLFF. CDR3 DNA: TGTGCCAGCAGCGAGTTCGGGGGGAGCAAACTGTTTTTT.

The CDR3 here is CASSLAQGGDEQYF. The CDR3, as DNA: TGTGCCAGCAGCTTAGCGCAGGGGGGAGACGAGCAGTACTTC. This chain connects TRBV7-2 to TRBJ2-7, with D possibly being TRBD1 (7 bases). The CDR3 contains 14 residues. Germline V gives CDR1 SGHTA, CDR2 FQGNSA. Trimming removed 0 bases at V and 5 bases at J, with 11 bases between.

The rearrangement joins TRBV2 to TRBJ1-6; no definite D call. The CDR3 has 10 residues. V was cut by 4 bases and J by 11 bases, with 3 bases left in between. The germline CDR1 and CDR2 sequences are SNHLY and FYNNEI. The chain's CDR3 is CASSGPPLHF. The CDR3 nucleotides are TGTGCCAGCAGTGGGCCACCCCTCCACTTT.

The chain has TRBV10-3 and TRBJ2-3; D is perhaps TRBD2 (6 bases). V was shortened by 2 bases and J by 2 bases, with 14 bases between the two germline ends. Germline lookup yields CDR1 ENHRY and CDR2 SYGVKD. This CDR3 contains 16 residues. CDR3 in amino acids: CAISEMEGTFTDTQYF. The CDR3 DNA reads TGTGCCATCAGTGAGATGGAGGGAACGTTCACAGATACGCAGTATTTT.

Only a few counts were recorded for this clone. This chain uses TRBV14 with TRBJ2-2; TRBD1 is a possible D gene (6 bases). Germline V gives CDR1 SGHDN, CDR2 FVKESK. V shed 5 bases and J shed 3 bases, with 7 bases lying between them. CDR3 size: 13 residues. For the CDR3, the DNA is TGTGCCAGCAGCAAGGGGGACACCGGGGAGCTGTTTTTT. It encodes CASSKGDTGELFF.

The genes are TRBV11-2 and TRBJ1-2, with 9 nucleotides matching TRBD1. V lost 6 bases, J lost 2 bases, and 7 bases stayed unmatched. Per the germline V gene, CDR1 is SGHAT and CDR2 is FQNNGV. The CDR3 sequence is 15 residues long. CDR3 in amino acids: CASSRTGGANYGYTF. Written as DNA, the CDR3 is TGTGCCAGCAGTCGAACAGGGGGCGCAAACTATGGCTACACCTTC.

The chain joins TRBV24-1 to TRBJ2-7, with D possibly matching TRBD1 (6 bases). Germline loops: CDR1 KGHDR, CDR2 SFDVKD. The CDR3 sequence is 14 residues long. V shed 2 bases and J shed 2 bases, with 9 bases lying between them. CDR3 amino acids: CATSDSGQTYEQYF. The CDR3 DNA sequence: TGTGCCACCAGTGATTCCGGACAGACCTACGAGCAGTACTTC.

The V call is TRBV6-1, the J call TRBJ2-7; TRBD1 matches at 10 bases. J was trimmed by 4 bases and V by 3 bases; bases with no gene match: 3. Germline CDR1 is MNHNS and CDR2 is SASEGT. The CDR3 has 14 amino acids. The CDR3 DNA sequence: TGTGCCAGCAGTGAGGGACAGGGGTGGTACGAGCAGTACTTC. This encodes CASSEGQGWYEQYF.

The chain carries TRBV2 and TRBJ2-1; D gene uncertain. Germline CDR1 and CDR2: SNHLY and FYNNEI. V shed 4 bases and J shed 15 bases, with 16 bases lying between them. The CDR3 loop spans 12 amino acids. The CDR3 DNA sequence: TGTGCCAGCAGTGTTCTGGAACAGCTCTGGTTCTTC. Protein: CASSVLEQLWFF.

CDR3 amino acids: CASSVEPSRGEQFF. Here the CDR3 DNA reads TGTGCCAGCAGCGTAGAACCTAGTAGGGGTGAGCAGTTCTTC. V is TRBV9 and J is TRBJ2-1, with a weak D call TRBD1 (5 bases). The CDR3 covers 14 residues. Germline V CDR1 and CDR2: SGDLS, YYNGEE. V dropped 0 bases and J dropped 9 bases, with 13 bases sitting between them.

In the case of this clone: Other DNA sequences in the same sample also yield this CDR3. The genes are TRBV7-3 and TRBJ2-5, with 10 bases fitting TRBD2. V gave up 3 bases and J gave up 6 bases; unmatched junction bases: 1. The CDR3 is 13 amino acids. CDR1 and CDR2 (germline): SGHTA, FQGTGA. The CDR3: CASSFSGRQTQYF. The CDR3 coding sequence is TGTGCCAGCAGCTTTAGCGGGAGGCAGACCCAGTACTTC.

The chain links TRBV7-9 to TRBJ2-5; 8 nucleotides line up with TRBD1. The CDR3 consists of 15 residues. The junction had 2 bases not matched to a gene; V was cut back by 1 base and J by 1 base. Germline lookup yields CDR1 SEHNR and CDR2 FQNEAQ (reference sequence). The CDR3 DNA follows: TGTGCCAGCAGCTTAGGGGACAGGCTCCAAGAGACCCAGTACTTC. Translation gives CASSLGDRLQETQYF. Complete variable domain (other parts from reference TRBV7-9 and TRBJ2-5): DTGVSQNPRHKITKRGQNVTFRCDPISEHNRLYWYRQTLGQGPEFLTYFQNEAQLEKSRLLSDRFSAERPKGSFSTLEIQRTEQGDSAMYLCASSLGDRLQETQYFGPGTRLLVL.

The chain carries TRBV28 and TRBJ1-5; 7 positions match TRBD1. Germline CDR1 is MDHEN and CDR2 is SYDVKM. V was clipped by 3 bases and J by 7 bases; unmatched bases: 9. This CDR3 has 15 amino acids. CDR3 in DNA: TGTGCCAGCAGTTTCGAGGACAGGCGGAGGCAGCCCCAGCATTTT. Protein sequence: CASSFEDRRRQPQHF. Using reference TRBV28 and TRBJ1-5 for the parts outside the CDR3, the full variable domain is DVKVTQSSRYLVKRTGEKVFLECVQDMDHENMFWYRQDPGLGLRLIYFSYDVKMKEKGDIPEGYSVSREKKERFSLILESASTNQTSMYLCASSFEDRRRQPQHFGDGTRLSIL.